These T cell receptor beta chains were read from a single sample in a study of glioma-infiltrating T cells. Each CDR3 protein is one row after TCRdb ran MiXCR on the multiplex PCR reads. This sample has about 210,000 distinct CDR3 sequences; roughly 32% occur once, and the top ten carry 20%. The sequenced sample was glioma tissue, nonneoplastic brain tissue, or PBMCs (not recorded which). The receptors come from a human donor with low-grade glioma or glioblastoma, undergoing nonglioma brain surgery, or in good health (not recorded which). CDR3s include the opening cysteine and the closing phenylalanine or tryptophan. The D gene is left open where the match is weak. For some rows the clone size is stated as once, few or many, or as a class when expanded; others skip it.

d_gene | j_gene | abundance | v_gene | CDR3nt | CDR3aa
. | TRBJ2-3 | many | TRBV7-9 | TGTGCCAGCAGCTCCCGACAGGCTAGCACAGATACGCAGTATTTT | CASSSRQASTDTQYF
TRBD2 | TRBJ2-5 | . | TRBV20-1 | TGCAGTGACTACCCCACTAGCGGGGGAAAGGAGGAGACCCAGTGCTTC | CSDYPTSGGKEETQCF
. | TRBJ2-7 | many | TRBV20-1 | TGCAGTGCTATACCAGGGAGGTCCTACGAGCAGTACTTC | CSAIPGRSYEQYF
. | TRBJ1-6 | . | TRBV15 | TGTGCCACCAGCGGTCCCTGGGACATGGCAAATTCACCCCTCCACTTT | CATSGPWDMANSPLHF
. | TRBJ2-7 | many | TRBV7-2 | TGTGCCAGCAGCCCCAGGGAGCCCTACGAGCAGTACTTC | CASSPREPYEQYF
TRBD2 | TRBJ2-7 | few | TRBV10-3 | TGTGCCATCAGTGGGGCTAGCGGGGATTCGCAGCCCTACGAGCAGTACTTC | CAISGASGDSQPYEQYF
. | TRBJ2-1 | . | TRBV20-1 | TGCAGTGCCCAGAGGCCGGGTTCCACCTACGAGCAGTTCTTC | CSAQRPGSTYEQFF
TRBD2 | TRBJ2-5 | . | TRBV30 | TGTGCCTCCCCAGGGGGGACTAGCGGGAGCGAACAAGAGACCCAGTACTTC | CASPGGTSGSEQETQYF
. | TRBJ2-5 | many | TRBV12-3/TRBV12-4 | TGTGCCAGCAGCCTTTGGGGAAAAGAGACCCAGTACTTC | CASSLWGKETQYF
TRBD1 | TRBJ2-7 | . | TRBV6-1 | TGTGCCCGCGGGGACCAGACAGGGGTATCCTACGAGCAGTACTTC | CARGDQTGVSYEQYF
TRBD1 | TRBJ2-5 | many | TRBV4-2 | TGTGCCAGCAGCCCTGGACAGGGGGGTGTGCAGACCCAGTACTTC | CASSPGQGGVQTQYF
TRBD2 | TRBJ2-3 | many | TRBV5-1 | TGCGCCAGCAGTGTTATAGGGACTAGCGGCACAGATACGCAGTATTTT | CASSVIGTSGTDTQYF
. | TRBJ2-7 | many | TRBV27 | TGTGCCAGCACCACCCTCTCGGCAGGGTCCGACGAGCAGTACTTC | CASTTLSAGSDEQYF
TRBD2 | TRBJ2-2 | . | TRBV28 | TGTGCCAGCATCGATCCCGGGGGGGATCTGCTTTTT | CASIDPGGDLLF
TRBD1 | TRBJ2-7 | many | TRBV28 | TGTGCCAGCAGTAGGACTCCCGGGACAGCCTACGAGCAGTACTTC | CASSRTPGTAYEQYF
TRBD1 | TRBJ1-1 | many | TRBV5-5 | TGTGCCAGCAGGGAGACAGGGTGGGGGAACACTGAAGCTTTCTTT | CASRETGWGNTEAFF
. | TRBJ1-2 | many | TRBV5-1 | TGCGCCAGCAGCGGACAGCTGGACACTAACTATGGCTACACCTTC | CASSGQLDTNYGYTF
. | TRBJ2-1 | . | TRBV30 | TGTGCCTGGATTCGAAGGGATGAGCAGTTCTTC | CAWIRRDEQFF
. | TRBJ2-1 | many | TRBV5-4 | TGTGCCAGCAGCTTCCTAACGGGGAACAATGAGCAGTTCTTC | CASSFLTGNNEQFF
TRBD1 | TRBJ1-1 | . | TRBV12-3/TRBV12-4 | TGTGCCAGCAGTTGGGACAGGGGGCGAGCTTTCTTT | CASSWDRGRAFF
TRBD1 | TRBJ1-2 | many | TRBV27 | TGTGCCAGCAGTTTCCTCCTTACAGGGGCCGGCTACACCTTC | CASSFLLTGAGYTF
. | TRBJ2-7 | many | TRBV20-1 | TGCAGTGCTAGGGAAGGGCCTGACGAGCAGTACTTC | CSAREGPDEQYF
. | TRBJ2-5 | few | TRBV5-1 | TGCGCCAGCAGCTTGGATACAGGGAAAGAGACCCAGTACTTC | CASSLDTGKETQYF
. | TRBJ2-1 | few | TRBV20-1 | TGCAGTGCTAGAGATGCGATTTCGAGCTACAATGAGCAGTTCTTC | CSARDAISSYNEQFF
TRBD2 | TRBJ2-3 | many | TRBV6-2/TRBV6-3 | TGTGCCAGCAGTCGATCTAGCGGGAGGGCCAGAGATACGCAGTATTTT | CASSRSSGRARDTQYF
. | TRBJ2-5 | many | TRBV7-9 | TGTGCCAGCAGCTTCGGAAGTTCGGGAGAGACCCAGTACTTC | CASSFGSSGETQYF
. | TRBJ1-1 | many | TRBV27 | TGTGCCAGCAGTTTATCAGGGGTTGGTACTGAAGCTTTCTTT | CASSLSGVGTEAFF